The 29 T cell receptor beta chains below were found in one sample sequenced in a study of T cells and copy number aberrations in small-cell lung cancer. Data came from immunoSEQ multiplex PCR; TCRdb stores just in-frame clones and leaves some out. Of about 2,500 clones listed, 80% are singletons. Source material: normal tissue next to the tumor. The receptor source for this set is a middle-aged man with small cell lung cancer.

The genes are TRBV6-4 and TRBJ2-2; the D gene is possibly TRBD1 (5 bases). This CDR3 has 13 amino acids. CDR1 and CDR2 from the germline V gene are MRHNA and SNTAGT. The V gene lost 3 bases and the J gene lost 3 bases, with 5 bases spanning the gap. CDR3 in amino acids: CASSEGDTGELFF. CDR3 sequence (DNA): TGTGCCAGCAGTGAAGGGGACACCGGGGAGCTGTTTTTT.

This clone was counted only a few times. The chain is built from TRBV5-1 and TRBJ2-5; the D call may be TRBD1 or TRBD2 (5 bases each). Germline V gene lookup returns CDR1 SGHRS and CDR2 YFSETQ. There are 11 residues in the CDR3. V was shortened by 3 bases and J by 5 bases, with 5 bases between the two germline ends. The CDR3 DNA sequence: TGCGCCAGCAGCTGGGGGGAGACCCAGTACTTC. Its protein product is CASSWGETQYF.

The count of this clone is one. The CDR3: CASSIQGHTEAFF. CDR3 DNA: TGTGCCAGCAGTATACAGGGGCATACTGAAGCTTTCTTT. The chain has TRBV6-1 and TRBJ1-1, with TRBD1 matching 7 bases. Per germline, CDR1 MNHNS and CDR2 SASEGT. J was trimmed by 5 bases and V by 5 bases; bases with no gene match: 5. This CDR3 comprises 13 residues.

The CDR3 DNA reads TGTGCCAGCAGCTTAGTTGGGACAGGGGGAAGGACAGATACGCAGTATTTT. Translation: CASSLVGTGGRTDTQYF. The rearrangement links TRBV11-1 to TRBJ2-3, with 11 bases matching TRBD1. Trimming removed 1 base from V and 3 bases from J; junction bases left unmatched: 6. CDR1 and CDR2 from the germline V gene are SGHAT and FQDESV (reference sequence). The CDR3 extends over 17 amino acids.

CDR3: CASGPGQQETQYF. The CDR3 bases are TGTGCCAGCGGTCCGGGTCAGCAAGAGACCCAGTACTTC. The chain links TRBV7-9 to TRBJ2-5; D is unresolved. Trimming stripped 8 bases from V and 2 bases from J, with 12 bases between. Germline V gene data show CDR1 as SEHNR and CDR2 as FQNEAQ (reference sequence). The CDR3 totals 13 residues.

CDR3 DNA sequence: TGTGCCAGCAGCCATGCCGCGCTAGCGGGAGGGGAAGCCGGGGAGCTGTTTTTT. Its translation: CASSHAALAGGEAGELFF. The chain is built from TRBV4-2 and TRBJ2-2; TRBD2 matches at 12 bases. This CDR3 contains 18 residues. V shed 3 bases and J 6 bases; nucleotides not matched to a gene: 11. Germline CDR1 and CDR2: LGHNA and YNFKEQ.

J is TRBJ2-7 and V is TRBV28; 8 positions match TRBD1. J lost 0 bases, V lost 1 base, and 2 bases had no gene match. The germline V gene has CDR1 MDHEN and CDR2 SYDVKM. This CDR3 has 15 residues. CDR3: CASSLSDRASYEQYF. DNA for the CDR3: TGTGCCAGCAGTTTATCGGACAGGGCCTCCTACGAGCAGTACTTC. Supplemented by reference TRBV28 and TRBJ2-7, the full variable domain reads DVKVTQSSRYLVKRTGEKVFLECVQDMDHENMFWYRQDPGLGLRLIYFSYDVKMKEKGDIPEGYSVSREKKERFSLILESASTNQTSMYLCASSLSDRASYEQYFGPGTRLTVT.

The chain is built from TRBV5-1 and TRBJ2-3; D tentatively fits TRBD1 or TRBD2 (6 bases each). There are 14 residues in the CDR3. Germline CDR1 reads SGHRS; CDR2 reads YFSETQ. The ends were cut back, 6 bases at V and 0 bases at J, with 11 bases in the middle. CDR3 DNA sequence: TGCGCCAGCACCAGAGGGGGGAGCACAGATACGCAGTATTTT. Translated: CASTRGGSTDTQYF. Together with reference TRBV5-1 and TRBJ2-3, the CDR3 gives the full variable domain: KAGVTQTPRYLIKTRGQQVTLSCSPISGHRSVSWYQQTPGQGLQFLFEYFSETQRNKGNFPGRFSGRQFSNSRSEMNVSTLELGDSALYLCASTRGGSTDTQYFGPGTRLTVL.

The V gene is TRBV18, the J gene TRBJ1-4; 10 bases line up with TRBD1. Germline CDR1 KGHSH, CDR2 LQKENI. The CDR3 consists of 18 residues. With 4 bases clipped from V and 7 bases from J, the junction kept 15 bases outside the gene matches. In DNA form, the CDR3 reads TGTGCCAGCTCACTTTTCTCGAGATACGACAGGGGGCTTGAAAAACTGTTTTTT. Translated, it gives CASSLFSRYDRGLEKLFF.

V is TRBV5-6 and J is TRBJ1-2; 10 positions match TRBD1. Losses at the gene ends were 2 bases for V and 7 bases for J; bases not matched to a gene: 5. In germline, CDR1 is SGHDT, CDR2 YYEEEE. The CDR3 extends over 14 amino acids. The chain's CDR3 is CASSFPGTGVGYTF. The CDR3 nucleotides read TGTGCCAGCAGCTTTCCCGGGACAGGGGTTGGCTACACCTTC.

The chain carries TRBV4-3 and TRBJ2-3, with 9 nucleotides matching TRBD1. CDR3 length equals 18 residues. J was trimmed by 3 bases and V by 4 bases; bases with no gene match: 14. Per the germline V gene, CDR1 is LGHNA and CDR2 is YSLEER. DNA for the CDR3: TGCGCCAGCAGCCCCTACCGTTCCGGACAGGGGAGGACAGATACGCAGTATTTT. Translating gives CASSPYRSGQGRTDTQYF.

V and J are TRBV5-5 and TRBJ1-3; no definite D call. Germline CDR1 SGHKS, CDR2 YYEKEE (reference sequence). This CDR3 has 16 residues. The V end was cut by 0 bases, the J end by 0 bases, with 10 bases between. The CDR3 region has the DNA TGTGCCAGCAGCTTGGCTGTCTTGGGCTCTGGAAACACCATATATTTT. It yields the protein CASSLAVLGSGNTIYF.

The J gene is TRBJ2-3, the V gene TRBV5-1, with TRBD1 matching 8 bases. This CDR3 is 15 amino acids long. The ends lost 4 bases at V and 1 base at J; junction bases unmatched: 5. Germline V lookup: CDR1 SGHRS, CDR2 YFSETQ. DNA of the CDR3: TGCGCCAGCAGCACGGACAGGGTTGGCACAGATACGCAGTATTTT. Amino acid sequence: CASSTDRVGTDTQYF.

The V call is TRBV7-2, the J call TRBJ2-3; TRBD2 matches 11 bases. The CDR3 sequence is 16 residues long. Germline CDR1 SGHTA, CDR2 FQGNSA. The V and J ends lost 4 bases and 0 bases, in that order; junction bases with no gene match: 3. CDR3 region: CASSWGLAVSTDTQYF. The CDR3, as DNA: TGTGCCAGCAGCTGGGGACTAGCGGTTAGCACAGATACGCAGTATTTT.

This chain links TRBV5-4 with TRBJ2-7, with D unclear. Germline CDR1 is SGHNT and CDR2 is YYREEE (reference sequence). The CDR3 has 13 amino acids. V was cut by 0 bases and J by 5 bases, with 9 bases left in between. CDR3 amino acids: CASSLGPDNEQYF. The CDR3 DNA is TGTGCCAGCAGCTTGGGCCCAGACAACGAGCAGTACTTC.

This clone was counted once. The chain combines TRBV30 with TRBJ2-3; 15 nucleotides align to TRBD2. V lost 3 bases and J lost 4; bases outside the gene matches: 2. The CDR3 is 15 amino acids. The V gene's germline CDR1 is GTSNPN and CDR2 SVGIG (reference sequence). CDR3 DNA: TGTGCCTGGAGGGGACTAGCGGGAGGACCAGATACGCAGTATTTT. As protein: CAWRGLAGGPDTQYF.

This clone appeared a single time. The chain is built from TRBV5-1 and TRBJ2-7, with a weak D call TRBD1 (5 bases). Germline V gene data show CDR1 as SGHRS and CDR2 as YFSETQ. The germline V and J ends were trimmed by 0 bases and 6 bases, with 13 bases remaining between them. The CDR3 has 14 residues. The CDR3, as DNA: TGCGCCAGCAGCTTGGTAGGGGTAGATCTCGAGCAGTACTTC. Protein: CASSLVGVDLEQYF. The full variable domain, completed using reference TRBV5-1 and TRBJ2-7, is KAGVTQTPRYLIKTRGQQVTLSCSPISGHRSVSWYQQTPGQGLQFLFEYFSETQRNKGNFPGRFSGRQFSNSRSEMNVSTLELGDSALYLCASSLVGVDLEQYFGPGTRLTVT.

The CDR3 sequence: CSARSSYEQYF. CDR3 sequence (DNA): TGCAGTGCCCGTTCATCCTACGAGCAGTACTTC. The gene calls are TRBV20-1 and TRBJ2-7; D is uncertain. CDR1 and CDR2 (germline): DFQATT, SNEGSKA (reference sequence). Trimming took 6 bases from V and 1 from J, leaving 7 bases between them. The CDR3 length is 11 residues.

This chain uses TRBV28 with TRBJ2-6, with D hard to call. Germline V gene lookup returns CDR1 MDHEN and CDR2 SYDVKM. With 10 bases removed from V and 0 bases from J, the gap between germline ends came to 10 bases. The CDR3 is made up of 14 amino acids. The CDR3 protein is CATLTVSGANVLTF. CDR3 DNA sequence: TGTGCCACCTTGACGGTCTCTGGGGCCAACGTCCTGACTTTC.

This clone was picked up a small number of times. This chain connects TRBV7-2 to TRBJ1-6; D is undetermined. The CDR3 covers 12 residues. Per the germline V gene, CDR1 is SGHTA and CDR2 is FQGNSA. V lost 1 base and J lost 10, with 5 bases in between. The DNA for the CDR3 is TGTGCCAGCAGCTTAGATCTCTCACCCCTCCACTTT. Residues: CASSLDLSPLHF.

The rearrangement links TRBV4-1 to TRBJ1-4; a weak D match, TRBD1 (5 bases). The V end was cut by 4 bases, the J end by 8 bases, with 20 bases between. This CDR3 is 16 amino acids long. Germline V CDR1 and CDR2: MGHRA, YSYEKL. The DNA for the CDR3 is TGCGCCAGCAGCCGTGGCAAGGGGCGGTCACTCGAAAAACTGTTTTTT. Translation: CASSRGKGRSLEKLFF.

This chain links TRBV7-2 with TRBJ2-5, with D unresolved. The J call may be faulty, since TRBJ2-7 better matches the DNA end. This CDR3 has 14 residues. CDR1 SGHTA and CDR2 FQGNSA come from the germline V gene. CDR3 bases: TGTGCCAGCAGCCCATCGACACCCTCCTACGAGCAGTACTTC. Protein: CASSPSTPSYEQYF.

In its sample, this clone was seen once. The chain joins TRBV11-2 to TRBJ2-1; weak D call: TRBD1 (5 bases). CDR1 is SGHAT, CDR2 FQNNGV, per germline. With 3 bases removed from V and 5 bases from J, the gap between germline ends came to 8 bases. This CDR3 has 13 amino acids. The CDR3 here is CASSFQGNNEQFF. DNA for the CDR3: TGTGCCAGCAGCTTTCAGGGTAACAATGAGCAGTTCTTC.

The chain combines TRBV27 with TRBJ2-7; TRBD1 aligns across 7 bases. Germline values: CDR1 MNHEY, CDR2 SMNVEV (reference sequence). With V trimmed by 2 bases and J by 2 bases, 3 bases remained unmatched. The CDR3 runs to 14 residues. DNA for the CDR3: TGTGCCAGCAGTTTAAGACAGGGACCCTACGAGCAGTACTTC. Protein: CASSLRQGPYEQYF.

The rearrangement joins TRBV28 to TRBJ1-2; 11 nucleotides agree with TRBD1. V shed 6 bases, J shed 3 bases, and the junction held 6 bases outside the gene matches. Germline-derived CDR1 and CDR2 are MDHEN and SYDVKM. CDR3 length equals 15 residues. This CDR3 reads CASRAPGQGDYGYTF. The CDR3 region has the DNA TGTGCCAGCAGAGCCCCGGGACAGGGGGACTATGGCTACACCTTC.

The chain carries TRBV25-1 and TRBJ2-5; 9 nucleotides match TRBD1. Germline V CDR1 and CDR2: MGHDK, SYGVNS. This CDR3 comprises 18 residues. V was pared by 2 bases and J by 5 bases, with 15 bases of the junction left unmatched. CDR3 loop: CASSERKEGQGLWETQYF. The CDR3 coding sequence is TGTGCCAGCAGTGAACGTAAGGAAGGACAGGGGTTATGGGAGACCCAGTACTTC.

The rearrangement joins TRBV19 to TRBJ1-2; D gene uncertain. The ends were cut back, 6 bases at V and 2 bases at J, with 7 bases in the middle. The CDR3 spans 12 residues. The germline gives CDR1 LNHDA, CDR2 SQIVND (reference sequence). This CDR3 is CASSNANYGYTF. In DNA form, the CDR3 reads TGTGCCAGTAGCAACGCCAACTATGGCTACACCTTC.

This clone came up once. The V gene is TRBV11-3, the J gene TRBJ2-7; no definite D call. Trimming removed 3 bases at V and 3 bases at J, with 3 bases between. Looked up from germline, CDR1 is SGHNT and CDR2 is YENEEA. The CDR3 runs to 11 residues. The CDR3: CASSFFYEQYF. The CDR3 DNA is TGTGCCAGCAGCTTTTTCTACGAGCAGTACTTC.

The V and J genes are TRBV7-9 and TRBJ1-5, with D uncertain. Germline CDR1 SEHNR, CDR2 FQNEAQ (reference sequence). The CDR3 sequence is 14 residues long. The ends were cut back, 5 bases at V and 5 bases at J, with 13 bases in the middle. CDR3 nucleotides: TGTGCCAGCAGCCCCCGGGATGGTGATCAGCCCCAGCATTTT. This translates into CASSPRDGDQPQHF.